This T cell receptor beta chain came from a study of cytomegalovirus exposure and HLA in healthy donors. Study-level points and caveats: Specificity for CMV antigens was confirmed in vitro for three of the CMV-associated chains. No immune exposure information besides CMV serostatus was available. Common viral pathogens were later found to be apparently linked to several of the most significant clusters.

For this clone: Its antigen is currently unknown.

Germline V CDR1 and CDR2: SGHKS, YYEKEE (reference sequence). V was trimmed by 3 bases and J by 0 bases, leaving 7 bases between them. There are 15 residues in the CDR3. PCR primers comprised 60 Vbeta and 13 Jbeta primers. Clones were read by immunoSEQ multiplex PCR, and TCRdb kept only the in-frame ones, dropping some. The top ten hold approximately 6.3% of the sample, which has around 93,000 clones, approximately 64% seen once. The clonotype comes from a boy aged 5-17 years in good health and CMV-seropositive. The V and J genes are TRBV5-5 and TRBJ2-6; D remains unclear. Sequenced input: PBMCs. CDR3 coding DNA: TGTGCCAGCAGCTCTTCCTTCTCTGGGGCCAACGTCCTGACTTTC. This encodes CASSSSFSGANVLTF.